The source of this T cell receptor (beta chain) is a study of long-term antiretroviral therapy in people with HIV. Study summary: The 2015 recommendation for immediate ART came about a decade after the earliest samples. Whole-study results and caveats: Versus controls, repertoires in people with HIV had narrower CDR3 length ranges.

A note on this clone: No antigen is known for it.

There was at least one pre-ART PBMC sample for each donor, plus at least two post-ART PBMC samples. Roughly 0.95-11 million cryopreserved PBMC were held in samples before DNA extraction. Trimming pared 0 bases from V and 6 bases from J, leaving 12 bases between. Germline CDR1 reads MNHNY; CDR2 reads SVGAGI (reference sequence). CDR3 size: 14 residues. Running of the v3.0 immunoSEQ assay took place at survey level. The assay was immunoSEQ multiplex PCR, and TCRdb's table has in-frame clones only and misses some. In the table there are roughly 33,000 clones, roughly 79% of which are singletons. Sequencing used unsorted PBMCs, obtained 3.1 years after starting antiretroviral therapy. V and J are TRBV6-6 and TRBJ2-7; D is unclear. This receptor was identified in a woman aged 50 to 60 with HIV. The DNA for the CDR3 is TGTGCCAGCAGTTACTCGAGAATGGGGTTCGAGCAGTACTTC. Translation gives CASSYSRMGFEQYF.